This TCR beta chain derives from a study of blood T cell repertoires in COVID-19. As for the study in general: From T cells, B-cell-depleted T cells, or PBMCs came the material, which was cDNA or gDNA.

V was pared by 5 bases and J by 6 bases, with 8 bases of the junction left unmatched. CDR3 length: 14 residues. The germline V gene encodes CDR1 LNHDA and CDR2 SQIVND (reference sequence). Self-reported history from a screening survey and questionnaire set each donor's cohort. The protocol was immunoSEQ multiplex PCR, while the TCRdb copy is restricted to in-frame clones and leaves out a portion. The table includes about 480,000 clones, 70% to 90% detected once. The V gene is TRBV19, the J gene TRBJ1-2; 8 bases align to TRBD1. The material sequenced was PBMCs or T cells enriched from blood (not recorded which). This clonotype was obtained from a young woman with acute COVID-19. CDR3 region: CASSPTGGVNGYTF. CDR3 nucleotide sequence: TGTGCCAGTAGTCCTACAGGGGGTGTTAATGGCTACACCTTC.